The 29 T cell receptor beta chains in this list originate from one sample, sequenced in a study of T cells in Graves' hyperthyroidism and ophthalmopathy (dated by TCRdb to 2018 to 2020). Libraries came from multiplex PCR. Sequencing used an Illumina HiSeq 2000. TCR beta CDR3 regions were amplified from RNA transcripts. The first round of RT-PCR for the TCR CDR3 was performed with the HTBI primer set and the Qiagen OneStep RT-PCR kit. The raw public reads went through TCRdb reprocessing: fastp at Q25, MiXCR clone calling, in-frame beta chains kept. Each CDR3 protein appears once, grouped with its most common genes and DNA. The sample includes 250,000 to 300,000 distinct CDR3 sequences, with around 15% observed a single time. The ten largest make up 7% to 9.5% of the sample. The sample consisted of blood. The receptors stem from a woman aged 40-49 years with Graves' hyperthyroidism.

This clonotype was recorded at least ten times. The gene calls are TRBV12-3 or TRBV12-4 and TRBJ1-6; 8 positions agree with TRBD1. The CDR3 covers 14 residues. The V and J ends lost 3 bases and 5 bases, in that order; junction bases with no gene match: 0. Here the CDR3 reads CASSLTGDNSPLHF. CDR3 nucleotides: TGTGCCAGCAGTTTGACAGGGGATAATTCACCCCTCCACTTT.

This clonotype was recorded at least ten times. DNA for the CDR3: TGTGCCACCAGCAGAGATCGGGCGGGGGACACTGAAGCTTTCTTT. Encoded protein: CATSRDRAGDTEAFF. The chain links TRBV15 to TRBJ1-1; D possibly corresponds to TRBD1 (5 bases). Germline assignment: CDR1 LNHNV and CDR2 YYDKDF (reference sequence). Trimming took 0 bases from V and 3 from J, leaving 11 bases between them. This CDR3 comprises 15 residues.

The CDR3 sequence: CASSHGSTEQYF. DNA for the CDR3: TGCGCCAGCAGCCACGGCAGCACGGAGCAGTACTTC. This chain joins TRBV4-1 and TRBJ2-7, with no clear D. The CDR3 is made up of 12 amino acids. V lost 3 bases and J 7 bases, leaving 10 bases between the germline ends. Germline assignment: CDR1 MGHRA and CDR2 YSYEKL.

This CDR3 is CASSVNQDSNTGELFF. The CDR3 DNA follows: TGTGCCAGCAGTGTAAATCAGGATTCGAACACCGGGGAGCTGTTTTTT. The rearrangement links TRBV2 to TRBJ2-2, with D uncertain. The CDR3 covers 16 residues. With 4 bases removed from V and 0 bases from J, the gap between germline ends came to 12 bases. Per germline, CDR1 SNHLY and CDR2 FYNNEI.

This clonotype appeared many times. The CDR3 sequence is CSVRGLPPAKNIQYF. CDR3 DNA sequence: TGCAGTGTCAGAGGGCTGCCCCCGGCCAAAAACATTCAGTACTTC. This chain joins TRBV20-1 and TRBJ2-4; maybe TRBD2 (5 bases). Germline V gene data show CDR1 as DFQATT and CDR2 as SNEGSKA (reference sequence). V was pared by 7 bases and J by 1 base, with 17 bases between. The CDR3 has 15 residues.

This clonotype was seen many times. CDR3 in DNA: TGTGCCATCAGTGAACGCGGGGCGAACGGTGGCTACACCTTC. This encodes CAISERGANGGYTF. The chain uses TRBV10-3 and TRBJ1-2; D may be TRBD1 (5 bases). CDR3 length: 14 amino acids. V was cut by 3 bases and J by 7 bases, with 15 bases left in between. In germline, CDR1 is ENHRY, CDR2 SYGVKD.

The chain links TRBV20-1 to TRBJ2-1; possibly TRBD2 for D (6 bases). The CDR3 is made up of 13 amino acids. V gave up 2 bases and J gave up 9 bases, with 14 bases separating them. Germline-derived CDR1 and CDR2 are DFQATT and SNEGSKA (reference sequence). The CDR3 DNA reads TGCAGTGCTAGACCAGCGGGTGCCCTTGAGCAGTTCTTC. It codes for CSARPAGALEQFF.

In this sample, this clonotype turned up a few times. This chain uses TRBV28 with TRBJ2-4; D is unclear. The CDR3 has 15 amino acids. V was cut by 5 bases and J by 0 bases, with 11 bases left in between. The V gene's germline CDR1 is MDHEN and CDR2 SYDVKM. The CDR3, as DNA: TGTGCCAGCAGTCCCTCCGAGGCAGCCAAAAACATTCAGTACTTC. Translation: CASSPSEAAKNIQYF. The full variable domain, completed using reference TRBV28 and TRBJ2-4, is DVKVTQSSRYLVKRTGEKVFLECVQDMDHENMFWYRQDPGLGLRLIYFSYDVKMKEKGDIPEGYSVSREKKERFSLILESASTNQTSMYLCASSPSEAAKNIQYFGAGTRLSVL.

The J gene is TRBJ2-7, the V gene TRBV14, with TRBD1 as a possible D gene (6 bases). V was clipped by 0 bases and J by 4 bases, with 16 bases between them. Germline values: CDR1 SGHDN, CDR2 FVKESK. The CDR3 length is 16 residues. The CDR3 loop reads CASSQDPQQGWYEQYF. The CDR3 DNA reads TGTGCCAGCAGCCAAGATCCCCAACAGGGTTGGTACGAGCAGTACTTC.

This clonotype was detected once. The chain couples TRBV12-3 or TRBV12-4 to TRBJ2-3; 7 bases align to TRBD2. CDR3 length equals 15 residues. V shed 6 bases and J 2 bases; nucleotides not matched to a gene: 8. CDR3 sequence reads: CASRQEGLNTDTQYF. CDR3 DNA sequence: TGTGCCAGCAGGCAGGAGGGACTAAACACAGATACGCAGTATTTT.

This clonotype was detected ten times or more. The J gene is TRBJ2-2, the V gene TRBV11-2; tentatively, D is TRBD2 (5 bases). CDR1 and CDR2 (germline): SGHAT, FQNNGV. Trimming pared 0 bases from V and 5 bases from J, leaving 19 bases between. The CDR3 spans 18 residues. The CDR3 DNA is TGTGCCAGCAGCTTAGATTCCGGTCGAGGCCCGGGGACCGGGGAGCTGTTTTTT. This sequence encodes CASSLDSGRGPGTGELFF.

There are many counts of this clonotype. V is TRBV18 and J is TRBJ1-2; D ambiguous. The CDR3 has 12 residues. The germline V gene encodes CDR1 KGHSH and CDR2 LQKENI. Trimming took 6 bases from V and 7 from J, leaving 12 bases between them. The CDR3 DNA reads as TGTGCCAGCTCGCCCGAGGGAGGTGGCTACACCTTC. Translation: CASSPEGGGYTF.

This clonotype was observed a few times. V is TRBV14 and J is TRBJ2-3; D remains unclear. Germline V gives CDR1 SGHDN, CDR2 FVKESK. The CDR3 runs to 13 residues. With 4 bases removed from V and 2 bases from J, the gap between germline ends came to 7 bases. CDR3: CASSRQDTDTQYF. The CDR3 coding sequence is TGTGCCAGCAGCCGGCAGGACACAGATACGCAGTATTTT.

J is TRBJ1-1 and V is TRBV19; TRBD1 is a possible D gene (5 bases). There are 14 residues in the CDR3. CDR1 and CDR2 from the germline V gene are LNHDA and SQIVND (reference sequence). The germline V and J ends were trimmed by 4 bases and 1 base, with 10 bases remaining between them. This CDR3 reads CASSSRGTNTEAFF. The CDR3 nucleotides are TGTGCCAGTAGTAGTCGGGGGACGAACACTGAAGCTTTCTTT.

This clonotype was observed many times. In nucleotides, the CDR3 is TGTGCCAGCAGCCCTTCCGGGGAGAGGTGGGGCACTGAAGCTTTCTTT. Residues: CASSPSGERWGTEAFF. The chain links TRBV7-9 to TRBJ1-1; no firm D call. V dropped 5 bases and J dropped 4 bases, with 20 bases sitting between them. This CDR3 is built from 16 residues. Germline V gives CDR1 SEHNR, CDR2 FQNEAQ (reference sequence).

This clonotype was seen at least ten times. The genes are TRBV9 and TRBJ2-1; 10 bases match TRBD2. Per germline, CDR1 SGDLS and CDR2 YYNGEE. This CDR3 comprises 15 residues. With 3 bases clipped from V and 1 base from J, the junction kept 1 base outside the gene matches. The CDR3: CASSGAGGSYNEQFF. As DNA, the CDR3 is TGTGCCAGCAGCGGAGCGGGAGGGTCCTACAATGAGCAGTTCTTC.

This clonotype has at least ten counts. The V gene is TRBV2, the J gene TRBJ2-2; D perhaps matches TRBD2 (6 bases). This CDR3 is 14 amino acids long. V shed 10 bases and J shed 5 bases, with 17 bases lying between them. CDR1 and CDR2 (germline): SNHLY, FYNNEI. The CDR3 DNA sequence: TGTGCCACCAAATGGAGGGTAGAGACCGGGGAGCTGTTTTTT. It is translated as CATKWRVETGELFF.

Concerning this clonotype itself: This clone may be a read error of a much larger clone one base away. V gene TRBV7-9 combines with J gene TRBJ2-2; 10 nucleotides match TRBD1. The CDR3 length is 13 residues. The germline CDR1 and CDR2 sequences are SEHNR and FQNEAQ (reference sequence). Germline trimming cut 11 bases from V and 9 bases from J; bases unmatched to any gene: 9. DNA for the CDR3: TGTGCCGGCAAGCGGGACAGGGGTCGGGAGCTGTTTTTT. It yields the protein CAGKRDRGRELFF.

The chain joins TRBV28 to TRBJ2-5; 8 nucleotides line up with TRBD1. CDR1 and CDR2 (germline): MDHEN, SYDVKM. V lost 2 bases and J lost 5; bases outside the gene matches: 4. This CDR3 is built from 14 residues. CDR3 DNA sequence: TGTGCCAGCAGTTTACAGGGGGCCGTGGAGACCCAGTACTTC. This gives the protein CASSLQGAVETQYF.

The V and J genes are TRBV5-1 and TRBJ2-5; D is unresolved. The CDR3 runs to 15 residues. CDR1 is SGHRS, CDR2 YFSETQ, per germline. Deletions cut 1 base from V and 1 base from J, with 11 bases between. In DNA form, the CDR3 reads TGCGCCAGCAGCTTGTTTGGGCAGCCCCAAGAGACCCAGTACTTC. Translating gives CASSLFGQPQETQYF.

The chain uses TRBV9 and TRBJ2-1, with 8 bases identical to TRBD2. This CDR3 has 15 residues. Germline V CDR1 and CDR2: SGDLS, YYNGEE. After removal of 2 bases from V and 13 bases from J, the junction contained 14 bases not matched to a gene. CDR3 in amino acids: CASSVTSGRSTHQFF. Written as DNA, the CDR3 is TGTGCCAGCAGCGTCACCAGCGGGAGATCAACGCACCAGTTCTTC.

This clonotype came up many times. CDR3 amino acids: CSAPGQGNYGYTF. The CDR3 DNA sequence: TGCAGCGCCCCGGGACAGGGCAACTATGGCTACACCTTC. The V gene is TRBV29-1, the J gene TRBJ1-2, with TRBD1 matching 9 bases. The CDR3 sequence is 13 residues long. With 7 bases clipped from V and 2 bases from J, the junction kept 5 bases outside the gene matches. Per germline, CDR1 SQVTM and CDR2 ANQGSEA.

This clonotype was detected many times. The CDR3 is CASRMDLSDEQFF. In DNA, the CDR3 is TGTGCCAGCAGGATGGACCTGAGTGATGAGCAGTTCTTC. The chain uses TRBV2 and TRBJ2-1; D not certain. Germline CDR1 reads SNHLY; CDR2 reads FYNNEI. V lost 6 bases, J lost 8 bases, and 14 bases lay in between. CDR3 size: 13 residues.

This clonotype has a count of ten or more. This chain joins TRBV2 and TRBJ2-6; 7 positions agree with TRBD1. CDR3 length equals 16 residues. CDR1 and CDR2 (germline): SNHLY, FYNNEI. The V and J ends lost 7 bases and 0 bases, in that order; junction bases with no gene match: 6. This CDR3 reads CASIQGRSSGANVLTF. In DNA, the CDR3 is TGTGCCAGCATACAGGGGCGGAGCTCTGGGGCCAACGTCCTGACTTTC.

This clonotype was counted a few times. The chain has TRBV7-9 and TRBJ2-2, with D perhaps matching TRBD1 (5 bases). V was trimmed by 5 bases and J by 5 bases, leaving 12 bases between them. The CDR3 runs 14 residues. Germline CDR1 and CDR2: SEHNR and FQNEAQ (reference sequence). Here the CDR3 DNA reads TGTGCCAGCAGCCTGCGACAGACAACCGGGGAGCTGTTTTTT. The encoded protein is CASSLRQTTGELFF.

This clonotype was detected ten times or more. The CDR3 sequence: CAISENNEQFF. The CDR3 DNA is TGTGCCATCAGTGAGAACAATGAGCAGTTCTTC. V is TRBV10-3 and J is TRBJ2-1, with D unclear. There are 11 residues in the CDR3. The germline V gene encodes CDR1 ENHRY and CDR2 SYGVKD. Trimming stripped 2 bases from V and 5 bases from J, with 1 base between.

This clonotype occurred a few times. This chain joins TRBV7-9 and TRBJ2-2; no firm D call. V lost 10 bases, J lost 4 bases, and 13 bases lay in between. In germline, CDR1 is SEHNR, CDR2 FQNEAQ (reference sequence). This CDR3 is 13 amino acids long. Here the CDR3 reads CANQRTVTGELFF. The CDR3 DNA sequence: TGTGCCAACCAGAGGACGGTCACCGGGGAGCTGTTTTTT.

This clonotype showed up just a few times. This sequence joins TRBV6-1 and TRBJ2-1, with no clear D. The CDR3 contains 13 residues. Trimming left V 4 bases short and J 8 bases short, with 12 bases between. CDR1 and CDR2 from the germline V gene are MNHNS and SASEGT. CDR3: CASSGQVRYEQFF. For the CDR3, the DNA is TGTGCCAGCAGTGGACAAGTACGCTATGAGCAGTTCTTC.

This clonotype was observed at least ten times. The chain carries TRBV2 and TRBJ1-1; TRBD1 matches at 7 bases. Germline CDR1 reads SNHLY; CDR2 reads FYNNEI. V shed 6 bases, J shed 1 base, and the junction held 5 bases outside the gene matches. The length of the CDR3 is 14 residues. The CDR3: CASRRQGSNTEAFF. CDR3 coding DNA: TGTGCCAGCAGGAGACAGGGTTCGAACACTGAAGCTTTCTTT.